Below, 25 T cell receptor beta chains from the same sample are listed, as sequenced in a study of a mutant IDH1 vaccine in newly diagnosed glioma. As to time point: week 5, during vaccination. All doses held 300 ug of mutant IDH1 20-mer peptide, with topical imiquimod. Sequencing used immunoSEQ multiplex PCR; TCRdb keeps in-frame clones, though not all of them. The top ten clones hold around 3% of a sample with about 30,000 clones, roughly 87% of them seen once. These receptors have no identified antigens. The sample in question was peripheral blood mononuclear cells (PBMCs), obtained from a glioma patient whose treatment included an IDH1 peptide vaccine. The source of these receptors is a woman aged 40-49 years with glioma. Some clones in this sample may be carry-over from other donors' samples.

The V gene is TRBV15, the J gene TRBJ2-7; 9 nucleotides match TRBD1. With V trimmed by 2 bases and J by 10 bases, 9 bases remained unmatched. Germline assignment: CDR1 LNHNV and CDR2 YYDKDF (reference sequence). This CDR3 has 14 residues. Here the CDR3 reads CATSRIGTGNSQYF. The CDR3 DNA sequence: TGTGCCACCAGCAGAATTGGGACAGGGAACTCTCAGTACTTC.

This clone was counted only a few times. The chain is built from TRBV11-2 and TRBJ2-3; 8 bases map to TRBD2. Looked up from germline, CDR1 is SGHAT and CDR2 is FQNNGV. The CDR3 is made up of 14 amino acids. CDR3 DNA: TGTGTCACCGGACCGCGGGGGGCCACAGATACGCAGTATTTT. It encodes CVTGPRGATDTQYF.

This chain joins TRBV19 and TRBJ1-5; D perhaps matches TRBD1 (6 bases). The CDR3 extends over 16 amino acids. Trimming removed 1 base at V and 1 base at J, with 11 bases between. Germline-derived CDR1 and CDR2 are LNHDA and SQIVND (reference sequence). CDR3 DNA sequence: TGTGCCAGTAGTATAGTAAGGGGGGAAAGCAATCAGCCCCAGCATTTT. Protein: CASSIVRGESNQPQHF.

The chain employs TRBV5-1 and TRBJ2-3; a possible D gene is TRBD2 (7 bases). V was clipped by 0 bases and J by 4 bases, with 18 bases between them. Germline V gene lookup returns CDR1 SGHRS and CDR2 YFSETQ. This CDR3 is built from 17 residues. The CDR3 loop reads CASSLAVEGGSADTQYF. As DNA, the CDR3 is TGCGCCAGCAGCTTGGCCGTGGAGGGGGGGTCGGCAGATACGCAGTATTTT. Supplemented by reference TRBV5-1 and TRBJ2-3, the full variable domain reads KAGVTQTPRYLIKTRGQQVTLSCSPISGHRSVSWYQQTPGQGLQFLFEYFSETQRNKGNFPGRFSGRQFSNSRSEMNVSTLELGDSALYLCASSLAVEGGSADTQYFGPGTRLTVL.

The count of this clone is one. This chain joins TRBV18 and TRBJ1-2, with 8 bases fitting TRBD1. The CDR3 is 13 amino acids. Germline V CDR1 and CDR2: KGHSH, LQKENI. V was pared by 3 bases and J by 3 bases, with 0 bases of the junction left unmatched. The DNA for the CDR3 is TGTGCCAGCTCACCGACAGGGGACTATGGCTACACCTTC. This sequence encodes CASSPTGDYGYTF.

CDR3 region: CATSRAGAPGDEQFF. For the CDR3, the DNA is TGTGCCACCAGCAGAGCAGGGGCCCCGGGGGATGAGCAGTTCTTC. The V call is TRBV15, the J call TRBJ2-1; tentatively, D is TRBD1 or TRBD2 (6 bases each). With 1 base removed from V and 8 bases from J, the gap between germline ends came to 15 bases. CDR1 and CDR2 (germline): LNHNV, YYDKDF (reference sequence). The CDR3 spans 15 residues. Combining the CDR3 with reference TRBV15 and TRBJ2-1 gives the whole variable domain DAMVIQNPRYQVTQFGKPVTLSCSQTLNHNVMYWYQQKSSQAPKLLFHYYDKDFNNEADTPDNFQSRRPNTSFCFLDIRSPGLGDTAMYLCATSRAGAPGDEQFFGPGTRLTVL.

This clone occurred once. The J gene is TRBJ1-2, the V gene TRBV28, with a possible D match to TRBD1 (5 bases). V was clipped by 7 bases and J by 8 bases, with 8 bases between them. Germline V gene data show CDR1 as MDHEN and CDR2 as SYDVKM. The CDR3 contains 10 residues. The CDR3 bases are TGTGCCAGCAACCGGGGGGGCTACACCTTC. It codes for CASNRGGYTF.

This chain joins TRBV14 and TRBJ2-1, with D uncertain. The CDR3 covers 13 residues. The germline V gene encodes CDR1 SGHDN and CDR2 FVKESK. V was trimmed by 1 base and J by 9 bases, leaving 10 bases between them. The CDR3 sequence is CASSQARASEQFF. The DNA for the CDR3 is TGTGCCAGCAGCCAAGCTAGGGCGAGTGAGCAGTTCTTC.

As DNA, the CDR3 is TGTGCCAGCAGCCCCGGGAGTACCTCTGGAAACACCATATATTTT. It specifies CASSPGSTSGNTIYF. V is TRBV9 and J is TRBJ1-3; no firm D call. The ends were cut back, 4 bases at V and 0 bases at J, with 11 bases in the middle. Germline V lookup: CDR1 SGDLS, CDR2 YYNGEE. This CDR3 has 15 residues.

This chain connects TRBV29-1 to TRBJ1-1; TRBD1 agrees at 7 bases. The J segment lost 1 base and the V segment lost 7 bases, leaving 9 bases of the junction unmatched. Germline values: CDR1 SQVTM, CDR2 ANQGSEA. The length of the CDR3 is 14 residues. CDR3: CSADRDSRNTEAFF. In DNA, the CDR3 is TGCAGCGCCGACCGGGACAGCAGGAACACTGAAGCTTTCTTT.

This clone came up a few times. This chain joins TRBV4-3 and TRBJ1-2; D is unresolved. The CDR3 extends over 18 amino acids. Germline CDR1 and CDR2: LGHNA and YSLEER. V lost 0 bases and J 5 bases, leaving 22 bases between the germline ends. The CDR3 region has the DNA TGCGCCAGCAGCCAAGATCAAGGGAAAACTATTATAGGGTATGGCTACACCTTC. This encodes CASSQDQGKTIIGYGYTF.

In the case of this clone: One junction end disagrees with the germline gene, perhaps due to a read error. The chain joins TRBV4-1 to TRBJ1-2; TRBD1 matches at 8 bases. The CDR3 consists of 14 residues. Looked up from germline, CDR1 is MGHRA and CDR2 is YSYEKL. CDR3 region: CVSSHGQGQGGYTF. CDR3 in DNA: TGCGTCAGCAGCCATGGACAGGGTCAAGGCGGCTACACCTTC.

The CDR3 DNA reads as TGTGCCAGCAGCTTCGGGCTAGCCAAAAACATTCAGTACTTC. Translated, it gives CASSFGLAKNIQYF. The J gene is TRBJ2-4, the V gene TRBV5-8; D remains ambiguous. The CDR3 covers 14 residues. Germline V CDR1 and CDR2: SGHTS, YDEGEE. V gave up 2 bases and J gave up 0 bases, with 6 bases separating them. The whole variable domain, filled in from reference TRBV5-8 and TRBJ2-4, reads EAGVTQSPTHLIKTRGQQATLRCSPISGHTSVYWYQQALGLGLQFLLWYDEGEERNRGNFPPRFSGRQFPNYSSELNVNALELEDSALYLCASSFGLAKNIQYFGAGTRLSVL.

The chain carries TRBV7-8 and TRBJ2-7, with 8 bases lining up with TRBD2. Trimming cost V 4 bases and J 5 bases; bases outside gene matches: 16. Per the germline V gene, CDR1 is SGHVS and CDR2 is FQNEAQ. This CDR3 is 17 amino acids long. CDR3 in amino acids: CASSSRKGAGDRNEQYF. The CDR3 DNA reads TGTGCCAGCAGCTCCCGTAAGGGAGCGGGAGATCGCAACGAGCAGTACTTC.

The V call is TRBV19, the J call TRBJ2-7, with no clear D. Germline loops: CDR1 LNHDA, CDR2 SQIVND (reference sequence). The CDR3 loop spans 14 amino acids. V lost 3 bases, J lost 3 bases, and 12 bases lay in between. CDR3 nucleotides: TGTGCCAGTAGTATGCCAGGATCCCTCTACGAGCAGTACTTC. Translated, it gives CASSMPGSLYEQYF.

This chain uses TRBV6-5 with TRBJ1-2; D may be TRBD1 (5 bases). This CDR3 is 14 amino acids long. CDR1 is MNHEY and CDR2 is SVGAGI in the germline V gene. V was clipped by 6 bases and J by 4 bases, with 15 bases between them. CDR3 nucleotide sequence: TGTGCCAGCAGCCGGGGCTCTCCCCCCTATGGCTACACCTTC. This sequence encodes CASSRGSPPYGYTF.

CDR3: CASSTGTAAYEQYF. The CDR3 bases are TGTGCCAGCAGCACCGGGACAGCAGCCTACGAGCAGTACTTC. This chain joins TRBV7-2 and TRBJ2-7; 7 bases match TRBD1. There are 14 residues in the CDR3. Trimming removed 5 bases from V and 2 bases from J; junction bases left unmatched: 6. Germline V gene data show CDR1 as SGHTA and CDR2 as FQGNSA.

The genes are TRBV18 and TRBJ1-3; weak D call: TRBD1 (5 bases). CDR1 is KGHSH, CDR2 LQKENI, per germline. V lost 2 bases to trimming and J lost 0 bases, with 11 bases between them. CDR3 length: 16 residues. The CDR3 DNA reads as TGTGCCAGCTCACCAGGGGGTTGGAGCTCTGGAAACACCATATATTTT. Amino acid sequence: CASSPGGWSSGNTIYF.

The chain recombines TRBV19 with TRBJ1-5; 9 positions match TRBD1. The CDR3 has 14 amino acids. With 5 bases clipped from V and 6 bases from J, the junction kept 5 bases outside the gene matches. Germline-derived CDR1 and CDR2 are LNHDA and SQIVND (reference sequence). CDR3 DNA sequence: TGTGCCAGTAGTGTAGGGACAGGGCTTCAGCCCCAGCATTTT. Translated: CASSVGTGLQPQHF.

The chain links TRBV9 to TRBJ2-7; TRBD1 aligns across 8 bases. From germline, CDR1 is SGDLS and CDR2 YYNGEE. The J segment lost 6 bases and the V segment lost 4 bases, leaving 6 bases of the junction unmatched. The CDR3 extends over 13 amino acids. DNA for the CDR3: TGTGCCAGCAGCTCCCCGACAGGGGTCGAGCAGTACTTC. Residues: CASSSPTGVEQYF.

This rearrangement joins TRBV5-8 to TRBJ1-2; possibly TRBD1 for D (6 bases). The germline CDR1 and CDR2 sequences are SGHTS and YDEGEE. V shed 3 bases and J shed 12 bases, with 18 bases lying between them. The CDR3 contains 13 residues. CDR3 residues: CASSSIQGRGHTF. In DNA form, the CDR3 reads TGTGCCAGCAGCTCCATACAGGGTCGCGGTCACACCTTC. The full variable domain, its missing parts supplied by reference TRBV5-8 and TRBJ1-2, is EAGVTQSPTHLIKTRGQQATLRCSPISGHTSVYWYQQALGLGLQFLLWYDEGEERNRGNFPPRFSGRQFPNYSSELNVNALELEDSALYLCASSSIQGRGHTFGSGTRLTVV.

The CDR3 coding sequence is TGTGCCAGCAGCCAAGAGGTCAATCAGCCCCAGCATTTT. It yields the protein CASSQEVNQPQHF. The rearrangement joins TRBV7-9 to TRBJ1-5; no clear D. Germline-derived CDR1 and CDR2 are SEHNR and FQNEAQ (reference sequence). This CDR3 spans 13 amino acids. V lost 5 bases to trimming and J lost 3 bases, with 8 bases between them.

In DNA, the CDR3 is TGCGCCAGCAGCTTGGGGCAGGGGTACTATGGCTACACCTTC. Amino acid sequence: CASSLGQGYYGYTF. J is TRBJ1-2 and V is TRBV5-1; weak D call: TRBD1 (6 bases). Germline V gives CDR1 SGHRS, CDR2 YFSETQ. V was clipped by 0 bases and J by 3 bases, with 9 bases between them. This CDR3 is built from 14 residues.

The chain combines TRBV28 with TRBJ1-6; D perhaps matches TRBD1 (6 bases). The germline V gene has CDR1 MDHEN and CDR2 SYDVKM. The CDR3 totals 17 residues. The ends were cut back, 8 bases at V and 0 bases at J, with 17 bases in the middle. The DNA of the CDR3 is TGTGCCAGCGGGATAGGACAGCTCAGCTCCTATAATTCACCCCTCCACTTT. It encodes CASGIGQLSSYNSPLHF.

The chain links TRBV28 to TRBJ2-3; D is ambiguous. Trimming removed 8 bases from V and 3 bases from J, with 12 bases in between. The CDR3 contains 13 residues. CDR1 and CDR2 from the germline V gene are MDHEN and SYDVKM. The CDR3 DNA follows: TGTGCCAGCGGTTCTATGGCAACAGATACGCAGTATTTT. It is translated as CASGSMATDTQYF. The whole variable domain, remainder taken from reference TRBV28 and TRBJ2-3, is DVKVTQSSRYLVKRTGEKVFLECVQDMDHENMFWYRQDPGLGLRLIYFSYDVKMKEKGDIPEGYSVSREKKERFSLILESASTNQTSMYLCASGSMATDTQYFGPGTRLTVL.